The 25 T cell receptor beta chains below were found in one sample sequenced in a study of human T cells and chemical hapten exposure. One entry per CDR3 protein results from TCRdb running MiXCR on the RACE reads. The data contain 350,000 to 400,000 distinct CDR3 sequences, roughly 6.3% of them seen just once; the ten biggest clones take up over 5.5%. Time point of the sample: patch test 2, 6 weeks after DPC sensitization. The treatment: therapeutic diphenylcyclopropenone sensitization with weekly scalp DPC. Sequencing used whole blood, obtained in connection with sensitization to the hapten diphenylcyclopropenone (DPC). These receptors originate from a woman between 18 and 29 years old with alopecia areata. Some clones in this sample may be carry-over from other donors' samples.

This clonotype was seen a few times. The chain carries TRBV15 and TRBJ1-5, with D unclear. The CDR3 is 14 amino acids. The V and J ends lost 0 bases and 6 bases respectively, with 9 bases between them. CDR1 and CDR2 from the germline V gene are LNHNV and YYDKDF (reference sequence). Here the CDR3 reads CATSRDLATQPQHF. CDR3 bases: TGTGCCACCAGCAGAGATTTAGCTACTCAGCCCCAGCATTTT.

The chain has TRBV7-3 and TRBJ2-1; 11 bases match TRBD1. Germline CDR1 is SGHTA and CDR2 is FQGTGA. CDR3 length: 18 amino acids. The trim removed 2 bases at V and 3 bases at J, leaving 9 bases unmatched. The CDR3 DNA is TGTGCCAGCAGCTTAGGACAGGGGGCCAGGGGCCTCTACAATGAGCAGTTCTTC. Translation gives CASSLGQGARGLYNEQFF.

This clonotype showed up many times. This rearrangement joins TRBV29-1 to TRBJ1-1; possibly TRBD1 for D (5 bases). V was trimmed by 5 bases and J by 1 base, leaving 17 bases between them. The CDR3 contains 15 residues. The V gene's germline CDR1 is SQVTM and CDR2 ANQGSEA. Here the CDR3 reads CSVLAFLDKNTEAFF. The CDR3 DNA follows: TGCAGCGTTCTTGCATTCTTGGACAAGAACACTGAAGCTTTCTTT.

There are many counts of this clonotype. The chain carries TRBV7-9 and TRBJ1-1, with D uncertain. Between the trimmed V and J ends, which lost 5 bases and 1 base, there was a span of 11 bases. CDR1 is SEHNR and CDR2 is FQNEAQ in the germline V gene (reference sequence). The CDR3 loop spans 14 amino acids. CDR3 residues: CASSTSHGNTEAFF. In nucleotides, the CDR3 is TGTGCCAGCAGCACGAGCCACGGGAACACTGAAGCTTTCTTT.

This clonotype has more than one count but fewer than ten. The chain uses TRBV5-1 and TRBJ1-4; maybe TRBD1 (6 bases). Between the trimmed V and J ends, which lost 7 bases and 0 bases, there was a span of 16 bases. Looked up from germline, CDR1 is SGHRS and CDR2 is YFSETQ. This CDR3 contains 16 residues. This CDR3 reads CASARQAGTTNEKLFF. CDR3 DNA sequence: TGCGCCAGCGCGAGACAGGCAGGGACAACTAATGAAAAACTGTTTTTT.

This clonotype was counted only a few times. The chain employs TRBV4-1 and TRBJ1-1; 7 bases agree with TRBD1. The germline CDR1 and CDR2 sequences are MGHRA and YSYEKL. The trim removed 6 bases at V and 0 bases at J, leaving 10 bases unmatched. The CDR3 loop spans 16 amino acids. CDR3 sequence (DNA): TGCGCCAGCAGGTCTCCGGGACAGCGACTGAACACTGAAGCTTTCTTT. This translates into CASRSPGQRLNTEAFF.

In this sample, this clonotype turned up many times. In DNA form, the CDR3 reads TGTGCCAGCTCACCGGCAGTTACATCTGGAAACACCATATATTTT. Amino acid sequence: CASSPAVTSGNTIYF. The chain joins TRBV18 to TRBJ1-3; D unresolved. Trimming took off 3 bases at V and 1 base at J, with 10 bases between the two ends. Germline CDR1 and CDR2: KGHSH and LQKENI. The CDR3 is 15 residues long.

This clonotype was seen repeatedly, ten times or more. Sequence at one end of the junction differs from germline and may be a read error. The CDR3 here is CASSPEALTHF. CDR3 bases: TGTGCCAGCAGCCCCGAAGCCCTCACCCACTTC. This chain connects TRBV6-5 to TRBJ2-7; D ambiguous. The CDR3 totals 11 residues. Germline assignment: CDR1 MNHEY and CDR2 SVGAGI.

This clonotype appeared many times. The chain links TRBV7-9 to TRBJ1-1, with TRBD1 matching 9 bases. Germline-derived CDR1 and CDR2 are SEHNR and FQNEAQ (reference sequence). The CDR3 contains 14 residues. Germline trimming cut 4 bases from V and 4 bases from J; bases unmatched to any gene: 4. CDR3 DNA: TGTGCCAGCAGCTGGGACAGGGTAGTCACTGAAGCTTTCTTT. Protein: CASSWDRVVTEAFF.

This clonotype was recorded a few times. The V call is TRBV6-2 or TRBV6-3, the J call TRBJ1-6; D is unclear. The CDR3 sequence is 15 residues long. The V end lost 2 bases, the J end lost 13 bases, and 18 bases lay between the germline ends. Germline-derived CDR1 and CDR2 are MNHEY and SVGEGT. CDR3 loop: CASSYRTRPLSPLHF. The CDR3 DNA is TGTGCCAGCAGTTACCGAACTCGACCATTATCCCCCCTCCACTTT.

The chain recombines TRBV6-1 with TRBJ2-4; D gene unclear. Germline lookup yields CDR1 MNHNS and CDR2 SASEGT. CDR3 size: 13 residues. The V end was cut by 4 bases, the J end by 0 bases, with 4 bases between. CDR3 in DNA: TGTGCCAGCAGTGTTCTAGCCAAAAACATTCAGTACTTC. This codes for CASSVLAKNIQYF.

This clonotype was observed a handful of times. The chain recombines TRBV7-8 with TRBJ1-5, with D unresolved. The V gene lost 5 bases and the J gene lost 4 bases, with 12 bases spanning the gap. CDR3 length equals 14 residues. CDR1 is SGHVS, CDR2 FQNEAQ, per germline. This CDR3 is CASSGRHSNQPQHF. For the CDR3, the DNA is TGTGCCAGCAGCGGTCGACACTCTAATCAGCCCCAGCATTTT.

The chain has TRBV5-1 and TRBJ2-3; tentative D call: TRBD2 (6 bases). Trimming pared 0 bases from V and 5 bases from J, leaving 16 bases between. Germline CDR1 SGHRS, CDR2 YFSETQ. The CDR3 has 16 residues. For the CDR3, the DNA is TGCGCCAGCAGCTTGGGCCTCCACGGCGGGGTAGATACGCAGTATTTT. Translating it yields CASSLGLHGGVDTQYF. The full variable domain, completed using reference TRBV5-1 and TRBJ2-3, is KAGVTQTPRYLIKTRGQQVTLSCSPISGHRSVSWYQQTPGQGLQFLFEYFSETQRNKGNFPGRFSGRQFSNSRSEMNVSTLELGDSALYLCASSLGLHGGVDTQYFGPGTRLTVL.

This clonotype was found many times. The rearrangement links TRBV20-1 to TRBJ1-2, with 8 bases fitting TRBD1. The length of the CDR3 is 17 residues. The junction had 11 bases not matched to a gene; V was cut back by 0 bases and J by 2 bases. Germline V CDR1 and CDR2: DFQATT, SNEGSKA (reference sequence). The CDR3 nucleotides read TGCAGTGCTAGAGATCCGGGACAGGCTGGGGGGAACTATGGCTACACCTTC. This gives the protein CSARDPGQAGGNYGYTF.

This clonotype was seen a few times. The chain couples TRBV4-1 to TRBJ1-4; 9 bases are a match to TRBD1. CDR3 length equals 14 residues. Germline-derived CDR1 and CDR2 are MGHRA and YSYEKL. V trimming: 1 base; J trimming: 8 bases; junction bases outside the gene matches: 2. CDR3 bases: TGCGCCAGCAGCCAAGTGGGACAGGGCGAAAAACTGTTTTTT. Translation: CASSQVGQGEKLFF.

This clonotype came up many times. The CDR3 region has the DNA TGCAGCGTCGGTAAGCCGGGGAACAACGAGCAGTACTTC. This sequence encodes CSVGKPGNNEQYF. The genes are TRBV29-1 and TRBJ2-7; tentatively, D is TRBD2 (5 bases). This CDR3 is built from 13 residues. The V end was cut by 6 bases, the J end by 5 bases, with 17 bases between. The germline gives CDR1 SQVTM, CDR2 ANQGSEA.

A few counts support this clonotype. CDR3 protein: CASSVAIGSQETQYF. DNA of the CDR3: TGTGCCAGCAGCGTAGCGATCGGGTCACAAGAGACCCAGTACTTC. The chain is built from TRBV9 and TRBJ2-5, with unresolved D. Germline V gives CDR1 SGDLS, CDR2 YYNGEE. Trimming shortened V by 0 bases and J by 2 bases, and 11 bases separated the two germline ends. This CDR3 comprises 15 residues. The whole variable domain, filled in from reference TRBV9 and TRBJ2-5, reads DSGVTQTPKHLITATGQRVTLRCSPRSGDLSVYWYQQSLDQGLQFLIQYYNGEERAKGNILERFSAQQFPDLHSELNLSSLELGDSALYFCASSVAIGSQETQYFGPGTRLLVL.

This clonotype was observed many times. The chain couples TRBV5-1 to TRBJ2-1; 8 bases fit TRBD1. In germline, CDR1 is SGHRS, CDR2 YFSETQ. The CDR3 extends over 14 amino acids. The junction had 7 bases not matched to a gene; V was cut back by 4 bases and J by 7 bases. CDR3: CASSPGTGNNEQFF. The CDR3, as DNA: TGCGCCAGCAGCCCGGGGACAGGTAATAATGAGCAGTTCTTC.

The table lists this clonotype with a few counts. This sequence joins TRBV7-2 and TRBJ2-7; 7 bases match TRBD1. The J segment lost 0 bases and the V segment lost 5 bases, leaving 7 bases of the junction unmatched. CDR1 and CDR2 (germline): SGHTA, FQGNSA. CDR3 size: 15 residues. Here the CDR3 reads CASSPDRQGSYEQYF. The DNA for the CDR3 is TGTGCCAGCAGCCCCGACCGACAGGGCTCCTACGAGCAGTACTTC.

In its sample, this clonotype was seen a few times. The rearrangement links TRBV4-1 to TRBJ2-3; D is perhaps TRBD2 (7 bases). Trimming left V 3 bases short and J 2 bases short, with 18 bases between. Germline CDR1 and CDR2: MGHRA and YSYEKL. The CDR3 has 17 amino acids. The CDR3 sequence: CASSQGESAGATDTQYF. The CDR3 coding sequence is TGCGCCAGCAGCCAGGGGGAATCTGCGGGGGCCACAGATACGCAGTATTTT.

In its sample, this clonotype was seen a few times. The chain recombines TRBV18 with TRBJ2-7; D is perhaps TRBD1 (6 bases). CDR3 length: 14 residues. V was shortened by 3 bases and J by 3 bases, with 12 bases between the two germline ends. Germline CDR1 reads KGHSH; CDR2 reads LQKENI. The CDR3: CASSPRQELYEQYF. As DNA, the CDR3 is TGTGCCAGCTCACCTAGACAGGAGCTCTACGAGCAGTACTTC.

This clonotype was seen a few times. This chain joins TRBV5-4 and TRBJ2-7; D not certain. CDR1 and CDR2 (germline): SGHNT, YYREEE (reference sequence). V lost 0 bases and J lost 2, with 12 bases in between. The length of the CDR3 is 15 residues. The CDR3 protein is CASSLEVAETYEQYF. In nucleotides, the CDR3 is TGTGCCAGCAGCTTGGAGGTAGCAGAGACCTACGAGCAGTACTTC.

The sample holds a few counts of this clonotype. The chain uses TRBV6-5 and TRBJ1-1; 9 positions match TRBD1. Per the germline V gene, CDR1 is MNHEY and CDR2 is SVGAGI. There are 14 residues in the CDR3. V shed 6 bases, J shed 4 bases, and the junction held 6 bases outside the gene matches. In DNA, the CDR3 is TGTGCCAGCAGAGAGGGACAGGGTGTCACTGAAGCTTTCTTT. Amino acid sequence: CASREGQGVTEAFF.

In its sample, this clonotype was seen many times. This sequence joins TRBV6-1 and TRBJ1-5; D ambiguous. In germline, CDR1 is MNHNS, CDR2 SASEGT. This CDR3 contains 13 residues. V shed 2 bases and J shed 7 bases, with 9 bases lying between them. This CDR3 reads CASSENERQPQHF. The CDR3 DNA follows: TGTGCCAGCAGTGAAAACGAAAGGCAGCCCCAGCATTTT.

This clonotype was observed many times. The chain is built from TRBV3-1 and TRBJ2-3; D is possibly TRBD2 (6 bases). This CDR3 is built from 14 residues. Germline loops: CDR1 LGHDT, CDR2 YNNKEL (reference sequence). V lost 1 base to trimming and J lost 8 bases, with 13 bases between them. Written as DNA, the CDR3 is TGTGCCAGCAGCCAAGGGGGACTTACTCTTACGCAGTATTTT. As protein: CASSQGGLTLTQYF.